Presented here are 25 T cell receptor beta chains from one specimen sequenced in a study of cytomegalovirus exposure and HLA in healthy donors. This PCR relied on a set of 60 Vbeta primers and 13 Jbeta primers. Some clones are missing from TCRdb's copy, which holds only in-frame ones; the method was immunoSEQ multiplex PCR. Among approximately 220,000 clones listed, more than 75% were seen once. Sequencing was done on a sample of PBMCs. Receptors were obtained from a man aged 40-50 years in good health and CMV-seropositive.

With respect to this clone: An end of the junction does not agree with germline; a read error may underlie this. The chain's CDR3 is CATSWKDNQPQHF. The CDR3 nucleotides are TGTGCCACCAGCTGGAAAGACAATCAGCCCCAGCACTTT. The chain recombines TRBV15 with TRBJ1-5; D uncertain. This CDR3 spans 13 amino acids. Germline values: CDR1 LNHNV, CDR2 YYDKDF (reference sequence).

This rearrangement joins TRBV30 to TRBJ2-6; D is perhaps TRBD2 (5 bases). The V end was cut by 4 bases, the J end by 0 bases, with 7 bases between. The germline V gene encodes CDR1 GTSNPN and CDR2 SVGIG (reference sequence). The CDR3 extends over 14 amino acids. The CDR3 sequence is CAWIDYSGANVLTF. For the CDR3, the DNA is TGTGCCTGGATCGACTACTCTGGGGCCAACGTCCTGACTTTC.

This chain uses TRBV15 with TRBJ2-1; perhaps TRBD1 as D (7 bases). V lost 8 bases to trimming and J lost 9 bases, with 20 bases between them. The CDR3 runs to 14 residues. Germline V gene data show CDR1 as LNHNV and CDR2 as YYDKDF (reference sequence). In DNA, the CDR3 is TGTGCCACCTCGGAGGGGGCCGGGGTTCGTGAGCAGTTCTTC. Amino acids: CATSEGAGVREQFF.

This clone occurred a few times. CDR3 sequence reads: CASSPGLAGRNEQFF. The DNA for the CDR3 is TGTGCCAGCAGTCCCGGACTAGCGGGACGCAATGAGCAGTTCTTC. This chain uses TRBV27 with TRBJ2-1; 12 nucleotides match TRBD2. Germline-derived CDR1 and CDR2 are MNHEY and SMNVEV (reference sequence). The CDR3 contains 15 residues. V trimming: 5 bases; J trimming: 6 bases; junction bases outside the gene matches: 5.

The CDR3 region has the DNA TGTGCCAGTAGTAATTGCGGCAGGGGGCGCGAATCAGTAGGGCAGTACGTC. It yields the protein CASSNCGRGRESVGQYV. V and J are TRBV19 and TRBJ2-7, with 8 bases fitting TRBD1. Germline CDR1 reads LNHDA; CDR2 reads SQIVND (reference sequence). V dropped 4 bases and J dropped 9; count of bases not matched to a gene: 20. This CDR3 has 17 residues.

In this sample, this clone turned up a few times. The gene calls are TRBV6-5 and TRBJ2-1; TRBD2 matches 8 bases. The CDR3 totals 13 residues. Per germline, CDR1 MNHEY and CDR2 SVGAGI. V lost 6 bases to trimming and J lost 8 bases; unmatched junction nucleotides: 6. This CDR3 is CASRGLGRDEQFF. Written as DNA, the CDR3 is TGTGCCAGCAGGGGACTAGGGCGGGATGAGCAGTTCTTC.

The genes are TRBV21-1 and TRBJ1-1; the D call of TRBD1 is as the table states it, not checked on the DNA. TRBV21-1 is described as a pseudogene. This CDR3 region has 15 residues. The CDR3 region has the DNA TGTGCCAGCAGCACAGGGGGCAGATCGAACACTGAAGCTTTCTTT. Amino acid sequence: CASSTGGRSNTEAFF.

Only one count was recorded for this clone. The chain carries TRBV14 and TRBJ2-1, with 8 bases fitting TRBD1. V was pared by 4 bases and J by 2 bases, with 7 bases of the junction left unmatched. Germline V gene data show CDR1 as SGHDN and CDR2 as FVKESK. This CDR3 contains 16 residues. CDR3 nucleotide sequence: TGTGCCAGCAGCCTATATGGACAGGGCCCCTACAATGAGCAGTTCTTC. This gives the protein CASSLYGQGPYNEQFF.

This chain uses TRBV5-1 with TRBJ2-7; D gene unclear. Between the trimmed V and J ends, which lost 0 bases and 3 bases, there was a span of 10 bases. CDR3 length: 14 residues. CDR1 is SGHRS and CDR2 is YFSETQ in the germline V gene. The DNA for the CDR3 is TGCGCCAGCAGCTTGGCCCCAGAGGACTACGAGCAGTACTTC. Protein sequence: CASSLAPEDYEQYF.

The gene calls are TRBV19 and TRBJ1-1; D gene ambiguous. Trimming left V 5 bases short and J 1 base short, with 14 bases between. Germline CDR1 and CDR2: LNHDA and SQIVND (reference sequence). The CDR3 is made up of 15 amino acids. The CDR3 bases are TGTGCCAGTAGTTCCCAGCGGGTCCGGAACACTGAAGCTTTCTTT. It translates to CASSSQRVRNTEAFF.

The rearrangement joins TRBV6-6 to TRBJ1-6; D is uncertain. Deletions cut 6 bases from V and 7 bases from J, with 13 bases between. Per the germline V gene, CDR1 is MNHNY and CDR2 is SVGAGI (reference sequence). The CDR3 is 14 residues long. The CDR3 bases are TGTGCCAGCAGCTTAGAGGGTTGGAATTCACCCCTCCACTTT. It yields the protein CASSLEGWNSPLHF.

The rearrangement links TRBV4-2 to TRBJ2-1; 10 positions agree with TRBD2. V was pared by 0 bases and J by 6 bases, with 14 bases of the junction left unmatched. The CDR3 consists of 19 residues. Germline V CDR1 and CDR2: LGHNA, YNFKEQ. CDR3 DNA sequence: TGTGCCAGCAGCCAAGAAAGCCCTAGCGGGAGTACCCCTAGCAATGAGCAGTTCTTC. It yields the protein CASSQESPSGSTPSNEQFF.

In regard to this clone: Different DNA sequences within this sample yield the same CDR3. The rearrangement joins TRBV6-5 to TRBJ1-1, with 7 positions matching TRBD1. The J segment lost 4 bases and the V segment lost 5 bases, leaving 7 bases of the junction unmatched. This CDR3 region has 14 residues. CDR1 is MNHEY and CDR2 is SVGAGI in the germline V gene. The CDR3 is CASSPDRVRTEAFF. CDR3 sequence (DNA): TGTGCCAGCAGTCCCGACAGGGTTCGCACTGAAGCTTTCTTT.

The chain's CDR3 is CASSSYIAGGVNEQFF. The CDR3 coding sequence is TGTGCCAGCAGCTCTTATATAGCGGGAGGGGTTAATGAGCAGTTCTTC. The gene calls are TRBV5-6 and TRBJ2-1, with 11 bases fitting TRBD2. The CDR3 is 16 residues long. The germline V gene encodes CDR1 SGHDT and CDR2 YYEEEE. The trim removed 3 bases at V and 7 bases at J, leaving 9 bases unmatched.

The chain employs TRBV15 and TRBJ1-2, with a possible D match to TRBD1 (5 bases). Germline loops: CDR1 LNHNV, CDR2 YYDKDF (reference sequence). CDR3 length: 16 amino acids. The germline V and J ends were trimmed by 0 bases and 5 bases, with 16 bases remaining between them. CDR3 nucleotides: TGTGCCACCAGCAGAGAATTCGGGACGGGAGCTTATGGCTACACCTTC. It specifies CATSREFGTGAYGYTF.

This clone has only a few counts. This chain joins TRBV5-6 and TRBJ2-3; D gene ambiguous. V lost 0 bases, J lost 2 bases, and 7 bases lay in between. Germline CDR1 is SGHDT and CDR2 is YYEEEE. CDR3 length: 14 amino acids. Written as DNA, the CDR3 is TGTGCCAGCAGCTTGGAACTTTACACAGATACGCAGTATTTT. This gives the protein CASSLELYTDTQYF.

The chain employs TRBV21-1 and TRBJ2-3; no check of the table's D call, TRBD2, against the DNA was made. TRBV21-1 is a pseudogene locus. CDR3 length equals 17 residues. The CDR3 reads CASRAANGGGSGDTQYF. The CDR3 coding sequence is TGTGCCAGCAGAGCAGCAAACGGGGGAGGGTCGGGGGATACGCAGTATTTT.

The CDR3 region is CASSSQVNSYNEQFF. The CDR3 nucleotides read TGTGCCAGCAGCTCCCAGGTGAACTCCTACAATGAGCAGTTCTTC. The rearrangement uses TRBV4-2 and TRBJ2-1, with D unclear. This CDR3 region has 15 residues. Deletions cut 5 bases from V and 0 bases from J, with 11 bases between. Germline CDR1 LGHNA, CDR2 YNFKEQ.

The gene calls are TRBV5-6 and TRBJ2-5; D not resolved. The length of the CDR3 is 11 residues. Looked up from germline, CDR1 is SGHDT and CDR2 is YYEEEE. Trimming took 4 bases from V and 3 from J, leaving 4 bases between them. The CDR3 DNA reads TGTGCCAGCAGCCGCGAAGAGACCCAGTACTTC. Amino acids: CASSREETQYF.

V usage is TRBV6-1 and J usage is TRBJ1-2, with 8 bases aligning to TRBD1. There are 13 residues in the CDR3. Germline V gives CDR1 MNHNS, CDR2 SASEGT. Trimming removed 0 bases from V and 10 bases from J; junction bases left unmatched: 4. The CDR3 region has the DNA TGTGCCAGCAGTGAAGCGGACAGGGTAGACTACACCTTC. It codes for CASSEADRVDYTF.

This chain joins TRBV7-2 and TRBJ1-5; D is unresolved. CDR3 size: 15 residues. The V end was cut by 5 bases, the J end by 7 bases, with 18 bases between. Germline V gene sequence: CDR1 SGHTA, CDR2 FQGNSA. The CDR3 here is CASSLGWGGNQPQHF. The CDR3 DNA reads as TGTGCCAGCAGCCTGGGGTGGGGAGGGAACCAGCCCCAGCATTTT.

The rearrangement links TRBV5-6 to TRBJ2-5, with TRBD2 matching 12 bases. Trimming took 2 bases from V and 5 from J; bases not matched to a gene: 4. The CDR3 is 15 residues long. Germline CDR1 is SGHDT and CDR2 is YYEEEE. Here the CDR3 DNA reads TGTGCCAGCAGCTTACTAGCGGGAGGAGGTGAGACCCAGTACTTC. Protein product: CASSLLAGGGETQYF.

This clone was counted a single time. The V gene is TRBV5-4, the J gene TRBJ2-7; 10 bases are a match to TRBD1. Germline CDR1 reads SGHNT; CDR2 reads YYREEE (reference sequence). There are 15 residues in the CDR3. V trimming: 2 bases; J trimming: 5 bases; junction bases outside the gene matches: 7. The CDR3 reads CASSLGDRGWDEQYF. The CDR3 coding sequence is TGTGCCAGCAGCTTAGGGGACAGGGGCTGGGACGAGCAGTACTTC.

J is TRBJ1-2 and V is TRBV5-1; TRBD1 might be the D (5 bases). Germline V gene data show CDR1 as SGHRS and CDR2 as YFSETQ. Trimming shortened V by 6 bases and J by 6 bases, and 18 bases separated the two germline ends. CDR3 length: 14 amino acids. This chain's CDR3 is CASTPGGPGHGYTF. DNA of the CDR3: TGCGCCAGCACCCCGGGAGGGCCAGGGCATGGCTACACCTTC.

The chain couples TRBV7-9 to TRBJ2-7; perhaps TRBD2 as D (6 bases). The CDR3 has 16 amino acids. Trimming took 0 bases from V and 3 from J, leaving 15 bases between them. Germline CDR1 reads SEHNR; CDR2 reads FQNEAQ (reference sequence). The CDR3 reads CASSLAVSSADYEQYF. The CDR3 DNA is TGTGCCAGCAGCTTAGCGGTGTCTAGCGCCGACTACGAGCAGTACTTC.